This T cell receptor beta chain was found in a study of blood T cell repertoires in COVID-19 (dated by TCRdb to the early 2020s). Looking at the study overall: Collaborator samples came from the United States, Italy and Spain and covered acute and convalescent phases of COVID-19. The prospective study material was composed of cDNA or gDNA derived from T cells, B-cell-depleted T cells, or PBMCs. The dataset comprised deeply sampled blood TCRbeta repertoires from subjects exposed to, actively infected with, or recovered from COVID-19. The repertoires were released in a freely available public database intended as a resource for research on the immune response to SARS-CoV-2. Samples were obtained from the ongoing ImmuneRACE study (first 160 participants) and from about 1,300 subjects provided by 6 global collaborators. A de-identified subject ID, COVID-19 status, age in years and sex were almost always included in the sample metadata. Where available, HLA class I and class II types were obtained from metadata supplied by the sample provider rather than from assay-based typing. What the research found in general, with its limitations: The quantity of clinical and demographic metadata differed by source and by participant and was supplied without curation.

With regard to this clone: No cognate antigen has been identified for it. No base qualities exist here, and no much larger clone lies one base off it.

Each collaborating institution followed its own protocols to collect whole blood in K2EDTA tubes. For TCRbeta analysis, collaborators shipped samples as frozen whole blood, isolated PBMCs, or DNA extracted from either of those sample types. There are 16 amino acids in the CDR3, from cysteine to phenylalanine inclusive. Only the CDR3 DNA is retained, 48 bases long and in frame from the first base. In the germline V gene, CDR1 corresponds to SGHRS and CDR2 to YFSETQ. Trimming takes 1 base off V and 0 bases off J; junction bases not matched to a gene: 5. The immunoSEQ Assay, a bias-controlled multiplex PCR, was used to amplify TCRbeta CDR3 regions from genomic DNA. The original methods were these. The number of nucleated cells in each sample was estimated from the amplification of reference gene primers within the assay. To quantify the absolute abundance of each unique TCRbeta CDR3 rearrangement, sequence reads were collapsed and filtered. For each sample, productive Simpson clonality was calculated as the square root of Simpson's diversity index over productive rearrangements. The table was pulled from immuneACCESS by TCRdb, which kept in-frame rearrangements only. Such tables lose some clones; where checked, under half of the loss comes from unresolved V genes, and the rest has no known cause. From that table come the V and J calls and clone size; the DNA was used to work out D and trimming. In all, the sample holds roughly 26,000 clones, and over 80% of those were seen once. Clones ranked in the top ten supply 2.5% to 3% of the sample.

The V and J genes are TRBV5-1 and TRBJ1-2, with 8 bases in between that match TRBD1. Sequencing was done on a sample of peripheral blood. This TCR was recovered from a human donor in a cohort sampled during active COVID-19. This receptor has the CDR3 CASSLSRGPANYGYTF. The bases read TGCGCCAGCAGCTTGAGCAGGGGGCCCGCTAACTATGGCTACACCTTC.